At least ten counts were recorded for the clone carrying this TCR beta chain. The V gene lost 3 bases and the J gene lost 2 bases, with 11 bases spanning the gap. Germline assignment: CDR1 DFQATT and CDR2 SNEGSKA (reference sequence). The CDR3 is 13 residues long. These data are taken from a study of T cells after yellow fever vaccination. Study details: Libraries from low-cell-number fractions were prepared with the SMART-Seq v4 Ultra Low Input RNA kit.

TCRdb independently ran MiXCR on the 5' RACE reads; one entry per CDR3 protein. The table shows about 30,000 distinct CDR3 sequences, with approximately 4% occurring only once. This clonotype was obtained from a man aged 25 to 45 who received the YFV17D yellow fever vaccine. Material: CD8+ T cells sorted from PBMCs, obtained 5 days after the yellow fever booster vaccination. V and J are TRBV20-1 and TRBJ2-7; maybe TRBD1 (5 bases). The DNA for the CDR3 is TGCAGTGCTAGTCCGGTGGACACCTACGAGCAGTACTTC. Its protein product is CSASPVDTYEQYF.